Included here is one TCR beta chain sequence, with context. These data are taken from a study of blood T cell repertoires in COVID-19. In the study overall: Samples came from the United States, Italy and Spain, spanning acute and convalescent COVID-19. PBMCs, B-cell-depleted T cells, or T cells were the source of the cDNA or gDNA that made up the material.

How the authors handled the data: Amplification of reference gene primers provided the estimated nucleated cell counts. TCRdb's copy holds only in-frame clones and misses some; the assay was immunoSEQ multiplex PCR. Clone size and the V and J calls come from that table; the DNA yielded D and trimming. In the table there are about 61,000 clones, around 87% of which are singletons. The CDR3 consists of 13 residues. Germline lookup yields CDR1 MDHEN and CDR2 SYDVKM. V was clipped by 4 bases and J by 7 bases; unmatched bases: 5. The sequence was obtained from a human donor in a cohort sampled during active COVID-19. The sequencing input was peripheral blood. The chain has TRBV28 and TRBJ1-2, with 8 positions matching TRBD1. The DNA of the CDR3 is TGTGCCAGCAGTTACAGGGGGAGATCTGGCTACACCTTC. It yields the protein CASSYRGRSGYTF.